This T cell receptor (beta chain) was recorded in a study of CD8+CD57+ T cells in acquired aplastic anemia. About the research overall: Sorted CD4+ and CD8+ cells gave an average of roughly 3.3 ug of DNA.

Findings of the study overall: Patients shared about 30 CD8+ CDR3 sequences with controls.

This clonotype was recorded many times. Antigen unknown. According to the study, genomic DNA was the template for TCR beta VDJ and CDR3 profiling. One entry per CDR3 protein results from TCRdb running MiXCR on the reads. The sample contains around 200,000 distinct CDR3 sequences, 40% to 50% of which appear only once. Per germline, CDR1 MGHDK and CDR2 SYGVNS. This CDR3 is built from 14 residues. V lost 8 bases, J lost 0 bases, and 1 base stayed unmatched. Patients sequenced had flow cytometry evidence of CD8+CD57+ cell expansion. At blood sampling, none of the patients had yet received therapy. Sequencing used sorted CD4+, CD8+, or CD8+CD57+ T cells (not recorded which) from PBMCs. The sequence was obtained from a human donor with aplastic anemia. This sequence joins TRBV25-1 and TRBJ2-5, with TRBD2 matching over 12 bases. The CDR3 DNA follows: TGTGCCAGCCTAGCGGGAGGGTACCAAGAGACCCAGTACTTC. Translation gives CASLAGGYQETQYF.